The 24 T cell receptor beta chains presented below share a single source sample, sequenced in a study of Graves' ophthalmopathy and Graves' hyperthyroidism (dated by TCRdb to 2017 to 2018). Sequencing was performed on an Illumina HiSeq 2000. For repertoire sequencing, TCR beta CDR3 regions were amplified from RNA transcripts. The first round was an RT-PCR using HTBI primers with the Qiagen OneStep RT-PCR kit, and this first round was followed by a second-round multiplex PCR, then size selection and purification. Starting from the raw public reads, TCRdb applied fastp trimming at Q25, assembled clones with MiXCR and retained in-frame beta chains. Entries are consolidated by CDR3 protein sequence, retaining the most common genes and DNA. Across this sample there are roughly 500,000 distinct CDR3 sequences, with approximately 15% seen only once. Around 9.8% of the sample goes to the ten largest clones.

Sequenced input: blood. The receptors stem from a woman between 25 and 40 years old with Graves' ophthalmopathy. Donor details come from another sample of the same person, matched by shared clones.

This clonotype was counted at least ten times. This chain uses TRBV12-3 or TRBV12-4 with TRBJ1-1, with D perhaps TRBD1 (6 bases). The CDR3 loop spans 11 amino acids. Trimming took 3 bases from V and 11 from J, leaving 10 bases between them. Here the CDR3 reads CASSFRQGAFF. CDR3 in DNA: TGTGCCAGCAGTTTTCGGCAGGGGGCTTTCTTT.

This clonotype was seen repeatedly, ten times or more. The V gene is TRBV20-1, the J gene TRBJ2-7, with D tentatively TRBD1 (6 bases). The CDR3 covers 13 residues. Per germline, CDR1 DFQATT and CDR2 SNEGSKA (reference sequence). The ends were cut back, 5 bases at V and 5 bases at J, with 16 bases in the middle. CDR3 coding DNA: TGCAGTGCTGGTACAGGGCGTAATAACGAGCAGTACTTC. Its translation is CSAGTGRNNEQYF.

This clonotype occurred many times. V usage is TRBV7-2 and J usage is TRBJ1-6, with TRBD1 matching 9 bases. The CDR3 is made up of 15 amino acids. Germline CDR1 is SGHTA and CDR2 is FQGNSA. Losses at the gene ends were 0 bases for V and 10 bases for J; bases not matched to a gene: 4. The CDR3 reads CASSLAGTGRSPLHF. The CDR3 DNA sequence: TGTGCCAGCAGCTTAGCTGGGACAGGGAGATCACCCCTCCACTTT.

The chain is built from TRBV4-1 and TRBJ2-7, with D hard to call. Trimming pared 1 base from V and 6 bases from J, leaving 10 bases between. This CDR3 spans 13 amino acids. Germline V lookup: CDR1 MGHRA, CDR2 YSYEKL. The CDR3 reads CASSQGGDSEQYF. The DNA of the CDR3 is TGCGCCAGCAGCCAAGGTGGGGATTCCGAGCAGTACTTC.

The gene calls are TRBV28 and TRBJ1-1; possibly TRBD1 for D (5 bases). Germline assignment: CDR1 MDHEN and CDR2 SYDVKM. The CDR3 spans 12 residues. V lost 6 bases, J lost 11 bases, and 16 bases lay in between. DNA for the CDR3: TGTGCCAGCAGCCGAAAGGGGCATCATGCTTTCTTT. This sequence encodes CASSRKGHHAFF.

As regards this clonotype: This could be a read error, since a much larger clone is one nucleotide away. The V call is TRBV30, the J call TRBJ1-6; D uncertain. Germline lookup yields CDR1 GTSNPN and CDR2 SVGIG (reference sequence). The CDR3 is made up of 11 amino acids. This CDR3 is CAWRGGSHLHF. Here the CDR3 DNA reads TGTGCCTGGAGGGGTGGATCACACCTCCACTTT.

V usage is TRBV12-3 or TRBV12-4 and J usage is TRBJ1-3; D call uncertain. Trimming removed 3 bases at V and 3 bases at J, with 9 bases between. There are 14 residues in the CDR3. CDR3 coding DNA: TGTGCCAGCAGTTTGGCCTCAGGTGGAAACACCATATATTTT. Amino acids: CASSLASGGNTIYF.

This clonotype was counted at least ten times. The chain is built from TRBV5-1 and TRBJ2-7; the D gene could be TRBD1 or TRBD2 (5 bases each). CDR1 and CDR2 from the germline V gene are SGHRS and YFSETQ. The CDR3 sequence is 14 residues long. Deletions cut 5 bases from V and 0 bases from J, with 12 bases between. CDR3 sequence: CASRWGDSSYEQYF. CDR3 nucleotide sequence: TGCGCCAGCAGGTGGGGAGACAGCTCCTACGAGCAGTACTTC.

For this clonotype: Being one base from a much bigger clone, this may be a read error. The chain is built from TRBV3-1 and TRBJ1-5, with no clear D. This CDR3 spans 15 amino acids. Germline CDR1 is LGHDT and CDR2 is YNNKEL (reference sequence). The CDR3 is CASSQDGILNQPEHF. The CDR3 DNA reads as TGTGCCAGCAGCCAAGACGGGATATTAAATCAGCCCGAGCATTTT.

At least ten counts were recorded for this clonotype. The J gene is TRBJ1-1, the V gene TRBV6-1; TRBD1 matches 7 bases. Looked up from germline, CDR1 is MNHNS and CDR2 is SASEGT. The V segment lost 7 bases and the J segment 5 bases; nucleotides outside the gene matches: 4. The CDR3 spans 12 residues. DNA for the CDR3: TGTGCCAGCATCAGGGGGGCGACTGAAGCTTTCTTT. Translating it yields CASIRGATEAFF.

This clonotype was found many times. The V and J genes are TRBV11-2 and TRBJ1-1, with a possible D match to TRBD1 (6 bases). This CDR3 contains 16 residues. V gave up 7 bases and J gave up 0 bases, with 18 bases separating them. The germline gives CDR1 SGHAT, CDR2 FQNNGV. The CDR3 bases are TGTGCCAGCACTAAAAGAGTCGGGGGCCTGAACACTGAAGCTTTCTTT. Encoded protein: CASTKRVGGLNTEAFF.

This clonotype was observed at least ten times. The chain carries TRBV9 and TRBJ1-5; 9 bases line up with TRBD1. The V and J ends lost 0 bases and 2 bases, in that order; junction bases with no gene match: 3. Germline lookup yields CDR1 SGDLS and CDR2 YYNGEE. The CDR3 length is 16 residues. The CDR3 is CASSVAGQGGNQPQHF. Here the CDR3 DNA reads TGTGCCAGCAGCGTAGCGGGACAGGGTGGCAATCAGCCCCAGCATTTT.

Ten or more counts support this clonotype. The V gene is TRBV6-2 or TRBV6-3, the J gene TRBJ2-3; no firm D call. The CDR3 length is 17 residues. Germline loops: CDR1 MNHEY, CDR2 SVGEGT. Trimming stripped 0 bases from V and 0 bases from J, with 13 bases between. The CDR3 nucleotides read TGTGCCAGCAGTTACTCGGCATCCCTTATGAGCACAGATACGCAGTATTTT. It codes for CASSYSASLMSTDTQYF.

This clonotype was seen many times. The chain links TRBV12-3 or TRBV12-4 to TRBJ1-1, with D possibly being TRBD1 (6 bases). The CDR3 length is 16 residues. Trimming took 7 bases from V and 4 from J, leaving 22 bases between them. The DNA for the CDR3 is TGTGCCAGCACCACTTTTTTGGGACAAGGCAGCACTGAAGCTTTCTTT. Its translation is CASTTFLGQGSTEAFF.

This clonotype occurred many times. CDR3 amino acids: CASGLTRQGLAQETQYF. In nucleotides, the CDR3 is TGTGCTAGTGGTTTGACTCGACAGGGTTTGGCTCAAGAGACCCAGTACTTC. V gene TRBV12-5 combines with J gene TRBJ2-5, with 7 positions matching TRBD1. The CDR3 sequence is 17 residues long. CDR1 and CDR2 (germline): LGHNT, FRNRAP. The V segment lost 2 bases and the J segment 2 bases; nucleotides outside the gene matches: 11.

This clonotype was seen many times. The CDR3: CASSEGAGEAFF. CDR3 coding DNA: TGTGCCAGCAGCGAGGGGGCAGGTGAAGCTTTCTTT. The chain carries TRBV2 and TRBJ1-1, with 7 bases that match TRBD1. The CDR3 runs 12 residues. J gave up 7 bases and V 6 bases, and 5 bases lay outside the gene matches. Germline V CDR1 and CDR2: SNHLY, FYNNEI. Complete variable domain (other parts from reference TRBV2 and TRBJ1-1): EPEVTQTPSHQVTQMGQEVILRCVPISNHLYFYWYRQILGQKVEFLVSFYNNEISEKSEIFDDQFSVERPDGSNFTLKIRSTKLEDSAMYFCASSEGAGEAFFGQGTRLTVV.

The chain links TRBV4-1 to TRBJ2-7; 8 positions agree with TRBD2. The CDR3 runs 16 residues. Germline CDR1 and CDR2: MGHRA and YSYEKL. J gave up 2 bases and V 0 bases, and 6 bases lay outside the gene matches. The DNA for the CDR3 is TGCGCCAGCAGCCAAGATAGGCAAGCGGGAGCCTACGAGCAGTACTTC. Translated: CASSQDRQAGAYEQYF.

Ten or more counts support this clonotype. The chain couples TRBV15 to TRBJ2-5; no definite D call. V lost 3 bases and J lost 5, with 7 bases in between. The CDR3 is 12 amino acids. Germline loops: CDR1 LNHNV, CDR2 YYDKDF (reference sequence). The CDR3 region is CATSRVKETQYF. Written as DNA, the CDR3 is TGTGCCACCAGCAGGGTGAAGGAGACCCAGTACTTC.

The J gene is TRBJ2-7, the V gene TRBV12-3 or TRBV12-4; TRBD1 is a possible D gene (6 bases). The ends were cut back, 6 bases at V and 7 bases at J, with 16 bases in the middle. This CDR3 comprises 13 residues. The CDR3 DNA is TGTGCCAGCAGCCTCAGGGAAACAGGGGAGCAGTACTTC. It is translated as CASSLRETGEQYF.

The V gene is TRBV13, the J gene TRBJ2-7; the match to TRBD2 covers 9 bases. The germline V gene has CDR1 PRHDT and CDR2 FYEKMQ (reference sequence). V lost 0 bases to trimming and J lost 4 bases; unmatched junction nucleotides: 7. The CDR3 has 16 residues. CDR3 sequence: CASSLGRAGGRYEQYF. In DNA form, the CDR3 reads TGTGCCAGCAGCTTAGGCCGCGCGGGGGGGCGGTACGAGCAGTACTTC.

This clonotype has at least ten counts. The CDR3 spells CASSYSPGTGELFF. CDR3 nucleotides: TGTGCCAGCAGTTACTCACCGGGAACCGGGGAGCTGTTTTTT. The rearrangement links TRBV6-5 to TRBJ2-2; the D gene is possibly TRBD2 (5 bases). Trimming took 0 bases from V and 5 from J, leaving 7 bases between them. This CDR3 comprises 14 residues. The germline CDR1 and CDR2 sequences are MNHEY and SVGAGI.

The sample holds a few counts of this clonotype. This could be a read error, since a much larger clone is one nucleotide away. This chain joins TRBV25-1 and TRBJ1-1; D unresolved. Germline values: CDR1 MGHDK, CDR2 SYGVNS. The CDR3 is made up of 13 amino acids. CDR3 protein: CVSSASRNTEAFF. The CDR3 DNA is TGTGTCAGCAGTGCTTCCCGGAACACTGAAGCTTTCTTT.

J is TRBJ2-7 and V is TRBV20-1, with 10 bases that match TRBD2. This CDR3 contains 17 residues. V gave up 1 base and J gave up 0 bases; unmatched junction bases: 9. CDR1 DFQATT and CDR2 SNEGSKA come from the germline V gene (reference sequence). The CDR3 here is CSARVASGGLSSYEQYF. The DNA of the CDR3 is TGCAGTGCTAGAGTGGCTAGCGGGGGCCTCAGCTCCTACGAGCAGTACTTC.

Concerning this clonotype: A much more abundant neighbour one base away suggests this may be a read error. This chain joins TRBV12-3 or TRBV12-4 and TRBJ1-6; D unclear. The CDR3 has 14 amino acids. CDR3 in amino acids: CASSLTGNNSHLHF. The CDR3 DNA reads TGTGCCAGCAGTTTGACGGGGAATAATTCACACCTCCACTTT.